This passage covers 15 T cell receptor beta chains from one sample sequenced in a study of control samples from healthy donors and cancer patients. Here immunoSEQ multiplex PCR was the method, and the copy in TCRdb shows in-frame clones only, minus some. Here the sample spans 57,000 or so clones, 94% being singletons. Sequencing input: blood. These TCRs come from a man aged 25 to 45 in good health.

Only one count was recorded for this clone. V and J are TRBV28 and TRBJ2-2; tentatively, D is TRBD2 (5 bases). The germline V gene encodes CDR1 MDHEN and CDR2 SYDVKM. The CDR3 contains 16 residues. The ends were cut back, 8 bases at V and 5 bases at J, with 21 bases in the middle. The CDR3 region has the DNA TGTGCCAGCCATGAGAGGGAAGGGTCGTGGACCGGGGAGCTGTTTTTT. This translates into CASHEREGSWTGELFF.

The chain couples TRBV18 to TRBJ2-2; D ambiguous. The germline V and J ends were trimmed by 0 bases and 1 base, with 6 bases remaining between them. This CDR3 has 15 amino acids. In germline, CDR1 is KGHSH, CDR2 LQKENI. CDR3 nucleotides: TGTGCCAGCTCACCACCGGCCGAGAACACCGGGGAGCTGTTTTTT. This translates into CASSPPAENTGELFF.

The genes are TRBV7-9 and TRBJ2-5; D possibly corresponds to TRBD2 (6 bases). CDR1 SEHNR and CDR2 FQNEAQ come from the germline V gene (reference sequence). The CDR3 runs to 14 residues. Trimming took 3 bases from V and 5 from J, leaving 13 bases between them. CDR3 sequence reads: CASSLREVGETQYF. Here the CDR3 DNA reads TGTGCCAGCAGCTTGAGGGAGGTAGGCGAGACCCAGTACTTC. The full variable domain, with the rest looked up from reference TRBV7-9 and TRBJ2-5, is DTGVSQNPRHKITKRGQNVTFRCDPISEHNRLYWYRQTLGQGPEFLTYFQNEAQLEKSRLLSDRFSAERPKGSFSTLEIQRTEQGDSAMYLCASSLREVGETQYFGPGTRLLVL.

The chain combines TRBV5-5 with TRBJ1-2; TRBD1 matches 8 bases. CDR1 and CDR2 (germline): SGHKS, YYEKEE (reference sequence). The CDR3 sequence is 15 residues long. Losses at the gene ends were 1 base for V and 7 bases for J; bases not matched to a gene: 9. This CDR3 is CASSLLPDRGIGYTF. CDR3 coding DNA: TGTGCCAGCAGCTTGCTACCCGACAGGGGTATTGGCTACACCTTC.

This clone was counted once. This chain joins TRBV2 and TRBJ1-6; TRBD1 might be the D (5 bases). Germline lookup yields CDR1 SNHLY and CDR2 FYNNEI. V gave up 9 bases and J gave up 5 bases, with 11 bases separating them. This CDR3 has 13 amino acids. The CDR3 is CASTQGNNSPLHF. The CDR3 DNA reads as TGTGCCAGTACCCAGGGAAATAATTCACCCCTCCACTTT.

The V gene is TRBV5-4, the J gene TRBJ2-5; possibly TRBD1 or TRBD2 for D (6 bases each). Germline V gene lookup returns CDR1 SGHNT and CDR2 YYREEE (reference sequence). Trimming pared 5 bases from V and 1 base from J, leaving 15 bases between. The CDR3 length is 15 residues. The CDR3 reads CASRYVGGSQETQYF. The CDR3 DNA follows: TGTGCCAGCAGATACGTAGGGGGGAGCCAAGAGACCCAGTACTTC.

The chain couples TRBV13 to TRBJ1-1; D not certain. Germline lookup yields CDR1 PRHDT and CDR2 FYEKMQ (reference sequence). V lost 0 bases to trimming and J lost 1 base, with 9 bases between them. CDR3 size: 15 residues. The CDR3 DNA is TGTGCCAGCAGCTTAGGGAGACATCAGAACACTGAAGCTTTCTTT. Protein product: CASSLGRHQNTEAFF.

The V gene is TRBV28, the J gene TRBJ1-1, with unresolved D. Per the germline V gene, CDR1 is MDHEN and CDR2 is SYDVKM. CDR3 length: 13 amino acids. Trimming took 10 bases from V and 3 from J, leaving 15 bases between them. CDR3 DNA: TGTGCCACTGATCCGGGCCGCTACACTGAAGCTTTCTTT. The encoded protein is CATDPGRYTEAFF. The whole variable domain, remainder taken from reference TRBV28 and TRBJ1-1, is DVKVTQSSRYLVKRTGEKVFLECVQDMDHENMFWYRQDPGLGLRLIYFSYDVKMKEKGDIPEGYSVSREKKERFSLILESASTNQTSMYLCATDPGRYTEAFFGQGTRLTVV.

The chain carries TRBV7-9 and TRBJ1-3, with D perhaps matching TRBD1 (5 bases). The CDR3 length is 18 residues. The V end was cut by 3 bases, the J end by 0 bases, with 18 bases between. Germline CDR1 reads SEHNR; CDR2 reads FQNEAQ (reference sequence). For the CDR3, the DNA is TGTGCCAGCAGCTTCCCATTTCAGGGACCCAACTCTGGAAACACCATATATTTT. As protein: CASSFPFQGPNSGNTIYF.

The chain recombines TRBV27 with TRBJ2-1; 13 bases map to TRBD2. The germline V gene encodes CDR1 MNHEY and CDR2 SMNVEV (reference sequence). V lost 5 bases, J lost 6 bases, and 7 bases stayed unmatched. This CDR3 contains 16 residues. The CDR3 region is CASSLSTSGGPNEQFF. The CDR3 DNA reads as TGTGCCAGCAGTCTTTCGACTAGCGGGGGGCCCAATGAGCAGTTCTTC.

The CDR3 DNA reads TGTGCCAGCAGCGGAGGGGGGGGCGCCGTCTCTGGAAACACCATATATTTT. This translates into CASSGGGGAVSGNTIYF. The chain links TRBV5-4 to TRBJ1-3; perhaps TRBD1 as D (6 bases). Germline CDR1 is SGHNT and CDR2 is YYREEE (reference sequence). This CDR3 has 17 residues. The ends were cut back, 4 bases at V and 0 bases at J, with 17 bases in the middle.

V is TRBV6-2 or TRBV6-3 and J is TRBJ1-3; the match to TRBD1 covers 8 bases. The V and J ends lost 5 bases and 4 bases, in that order; junction bases with no gene match: 7. CDR1 MNHEY and CDR2 SVGEGT come from the germline V gene. This CDR3 is built from 15 residues. In DNA form, the CDR3 reads TGTGCCAGCAGTGCCCCGGGACAGGTCGGAAACACCATATATTTT. It translates to CASSAPGQVGNTIYF.

This rearrangement joins TRBV6-5 to TRBJ1-5, with TRBD1 matching 7 bases. There are 15 residues in the CDR3. The germline CDR1 and CDR2 sequences are MNHEY and SVGAGI. V lost 4 bases, J lost 2 bases, and 5 bases stayed unmatched. In DNA form, the CDR3 reads TGTGCCAGCAGTTCAGACAGGGCGGGCAATCAGCCCCAGCATTTT. Protein: CASSSDRAGNQPQHF.

The V call is TRBV6-5, the J call TRBJ2-5; 7 bases match TRBD1. CDR1 and CDR2 (germline): MNHEY, SVGAGI. Trimming cost V 4 bases and J 1 base; bases outside gene matches: 3. The length of the CDR3 is 14 residues. The CDR3 sequence: CASSSRGTQETQYF. The DNA for the CDR3 is TGTGCCAGCAGTTCCAGGGGGACCCAAGAGACCCAGTACTTC.

This clone was recorded only once. The J gene is TRBJ1-4, the V gene TRBV28, with 9 bases that match TRBD1. V shed 6 bases, J shed 3 bases, and the junction held 5 bases outside the gene matches. Per germline, CDR1 MDHEN and CDR2 SYDVKM. CDR3 length equals 15 residues. DNA of the CDR3: TGTGCCAGCAGGGGGGACAGGGTGTCTAATGAAAAACTGTTTTTT. Protein: CASRGDRVSNEKLFF.